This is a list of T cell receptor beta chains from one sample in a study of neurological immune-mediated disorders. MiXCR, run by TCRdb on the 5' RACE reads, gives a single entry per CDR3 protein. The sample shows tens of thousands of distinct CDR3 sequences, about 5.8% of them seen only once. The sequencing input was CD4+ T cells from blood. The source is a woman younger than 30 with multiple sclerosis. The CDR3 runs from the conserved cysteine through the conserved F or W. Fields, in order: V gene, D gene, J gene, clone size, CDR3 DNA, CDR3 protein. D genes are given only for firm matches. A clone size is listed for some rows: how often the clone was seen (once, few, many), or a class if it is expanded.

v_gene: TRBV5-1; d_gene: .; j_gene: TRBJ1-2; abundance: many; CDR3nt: TGCGCCAGCAGCTCCGCAGGAAACTATGGCTACACCTTC; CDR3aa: CASSSAGNYGYTF
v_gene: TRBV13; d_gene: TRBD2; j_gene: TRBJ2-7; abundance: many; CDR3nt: TGTGCCAGCAGCCGCCGGGGGGGACCCTCCTACGAGCAGTACTTC; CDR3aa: CASSRRGGPSYEQYF
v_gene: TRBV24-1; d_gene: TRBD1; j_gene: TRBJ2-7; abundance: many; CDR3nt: TGTGCCACCAGTGACCCCGAGACAGGGTCCGAGCAGTACTTC; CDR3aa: CATSDPETGSEQYF
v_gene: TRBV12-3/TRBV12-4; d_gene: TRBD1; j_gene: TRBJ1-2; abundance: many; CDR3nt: TGTGCCAGTTATTTACAGGGACAGGAGAACTATGGCTACACCTTC; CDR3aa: CASYLQGQENYGYTF
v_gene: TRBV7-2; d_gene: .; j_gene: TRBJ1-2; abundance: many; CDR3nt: TGTGCCAGCAGCTTAGAATGGACGGGCCTATATGGCTACACCTTC; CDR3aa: CASSLEWTGLYGYTF
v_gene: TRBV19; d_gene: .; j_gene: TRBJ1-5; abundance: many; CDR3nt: TGTGCCAGTAGTATTGGTAACAGTCTTACTCATAGCAATCAGCCCCAGCATTTT; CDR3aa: CASSIGNSLTHSNQPQHF
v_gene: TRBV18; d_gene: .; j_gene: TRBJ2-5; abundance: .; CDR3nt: TGTGCCAGCTCACCGGAGGAAGAGACCCAGTACTTC; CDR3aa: CASSPEEETQYF
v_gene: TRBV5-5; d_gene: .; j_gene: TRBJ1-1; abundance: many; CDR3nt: TGTGCCAGCAGCCACATTACCTGGACGAACACTGAAGCTTTCTTT; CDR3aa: CASSHITWTNTEAFF
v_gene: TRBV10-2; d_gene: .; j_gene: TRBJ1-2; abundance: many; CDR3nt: TGCGCCAGCAGGGCGGACGGGAGGCCTAACTATGGCTACACCTTC; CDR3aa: CASRADGRPNYGYTF
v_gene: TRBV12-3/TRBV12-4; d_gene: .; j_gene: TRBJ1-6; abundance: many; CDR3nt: TGTGCCAGCAGTTTTACAGGGAATAATTCACCCCTCCACTTT; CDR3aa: CASSFTGNNSPLHF
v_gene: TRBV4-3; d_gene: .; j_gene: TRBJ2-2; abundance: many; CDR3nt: TGCGCCAGCAGCCAAGGACGACTAGCGAACACCGGGGAGCTGTTTTTT; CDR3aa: CASSQGRLANTGELFF
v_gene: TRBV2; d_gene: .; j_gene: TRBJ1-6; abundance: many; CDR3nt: TGTGCCAGCAGTTACTCAGGGATTAATTCACCCCTCCACTTT; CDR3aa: CASSYSGINSPLHF
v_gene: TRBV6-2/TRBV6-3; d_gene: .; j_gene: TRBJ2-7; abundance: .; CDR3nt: TGTGCCAGCAAGAGGTGGCAGAGCCCCTACGAGCAGTACTTC; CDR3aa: CASKRWQSPYEQYF
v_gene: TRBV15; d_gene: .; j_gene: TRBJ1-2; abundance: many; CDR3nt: TGTACCACCAGCGCACGCAACGGACAGATTTACTATGGCTACACCTTC; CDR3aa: CTTSARNGQIYYGYTF
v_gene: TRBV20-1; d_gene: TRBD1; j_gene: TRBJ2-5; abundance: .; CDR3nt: TGCAGTGCTAGAGATTATACAGGGGAGCAAGAGACCCAGTACTTC; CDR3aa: CSARDYTGEQETQYF
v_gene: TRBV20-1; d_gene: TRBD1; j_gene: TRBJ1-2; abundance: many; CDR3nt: TGCAGTGCTAGACCCAACCAGGCACAGGGGGCTAGCTATGGCTACACCTTC; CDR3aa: CSARPNQAQGASYGYTF
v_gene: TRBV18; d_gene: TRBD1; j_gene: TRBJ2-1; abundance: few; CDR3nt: TGTGCCAGCTCACGATTTAGGACAGGGGGCAATAATGAGCAGTTCTTC; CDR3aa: CASSRFRTGGNNEQFF
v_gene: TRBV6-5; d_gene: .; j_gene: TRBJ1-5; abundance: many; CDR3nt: TGTGCCAGCAGTTACTCCATGGGTCGTCAGCCCCAGCATTTT; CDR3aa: CASSYSMGRQPQHF
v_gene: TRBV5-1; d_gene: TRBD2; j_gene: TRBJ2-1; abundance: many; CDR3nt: TGCGCCAGCACCCCGACTAGCGGGGAGTACAATGAGCAGTTCTTC; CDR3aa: CASTPTSGEYNEQFF
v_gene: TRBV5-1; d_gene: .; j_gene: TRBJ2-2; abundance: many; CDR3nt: TGCGCCAGCAGCTTGGCTCGCCAGGGTGGCACCGGGGAGCTGTTTTTT; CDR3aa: CASSLARQGGTGELFF
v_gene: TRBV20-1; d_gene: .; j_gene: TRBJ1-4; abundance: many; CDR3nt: TGCAGTGCCCCGGCACCAGGGGATGAAAAACTGTTTTTT; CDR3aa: CSAPAPGDEKLFF
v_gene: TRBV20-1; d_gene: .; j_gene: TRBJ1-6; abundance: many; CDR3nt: TGCAGTGCTAGAGAGGGACAATATAATTCACCCCTCCACTTT; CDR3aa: CSAREGQYNSPLHF
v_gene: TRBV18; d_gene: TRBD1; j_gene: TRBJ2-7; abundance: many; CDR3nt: TGTGCCAGCTCACCGACAGGGGACGAGCAGTACTTC; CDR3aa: CASSPTGDEQYF
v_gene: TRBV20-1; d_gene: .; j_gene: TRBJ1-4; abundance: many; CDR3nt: TGCAGTGCTAGAGATGTAGACCGCTACAGAGTCAATGAAAAACTGTTTTTT; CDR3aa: CSARDVDRYRVNEKLFF
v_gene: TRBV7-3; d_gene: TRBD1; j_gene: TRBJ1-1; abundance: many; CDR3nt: TGTGCCACCAGACAGGGACGGAACACTGAAGCTTTCTTT; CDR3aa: CATRQGRNTEAFF
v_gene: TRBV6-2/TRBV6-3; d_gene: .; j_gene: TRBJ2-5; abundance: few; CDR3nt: TGTGCCAGCAGCCCCCGAGGAACCCAAGAGACCCAGTACTTC; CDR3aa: CASSPRGTQETQYF
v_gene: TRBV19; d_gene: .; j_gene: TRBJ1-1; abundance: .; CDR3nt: TGTGCCAGTAGTATAGGGGTACGACAGAAGAACACTGAAGCTTTCTTT; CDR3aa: CASSIGVRQKNTEAFF
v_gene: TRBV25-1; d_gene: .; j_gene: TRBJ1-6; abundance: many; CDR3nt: TGTGCCAGCAGTGACTATAATTCACCCCTCCACTTT; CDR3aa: CASSDYNSPLHF